Shown below are 20 T cell receptor beta chains from a single sample sequenced in a study of breast tumors, draining lymph nodes, adjacent tissues (TCRdb year 2016). Receptor amplification or capture employed multiplex PCR. These reads were obtained on an Illumina HiSeq 2000. The public sequencing data were trimmed at Q25 with fastp and processed into clonotypes with MiXCR by TCRdb, which kept only in-frame beta chains. Each CDR3 protein appears once, grouped with its most common genes and DNA. Counted in this sample were under 250,000 distinct CDR3 sequences; about 30% of them appeared once. The biggest ten clones account for around 1.5% of the sample. Lymph node samples were obtained from the axillary draining lymph nodes of breast cancer patients. The sample consisted of axillary lymph node tissue. Every receptor here comes from a female donor with breast cancer. Some clones in this sample may be carry-over from other donors' samples.

In this sample, this clonotype turned up many times. The V and J genes are TRBV20-1 and TRBJ2-1; 8 nucleotides match TRBD1. Germline V CDR1 and CDR2: DFQATT, SNEGSKA (reference sequence). The trim removed 3 bases at V and 4 bases at J, leaving 5 bases unmatched. This CDR3 contains 14 residues. CDR3 amino acids: CSASSGGVYNEQFF. The CDR3 DNA reads as TGCAGTGCTAGTTCAGGGGGCGTTTACAATGAGCAGTTCTTC.

This clonotype was counted ten times or more. The chain uses TRBV5-1 and TRBJ1-2; no clear D. Trimming cost V 1 base and J 4 bases, with 8 bases left between them. Germline CDR1 SGHRS, CDR2 YFSETQ. The CDR3 length is 13 residues. CDR3 in amino acids: CASSLISSYGYTF. CDR3 sequence (DNA): TGCGCCAGCAGCTTGATCTCTAGCTATGGCTACACCTTC. The whole variable domain, filled in from reference TRBV5-1 and TRBJ1-2, reads KAGVTQTPRYLIKTRGQQVTLSCSPISGHRSVSWYQQTPGQGLQFLFEYFSETQRNKGNFPGRFSGRQFSNSRSEMNVSTLELGDSALYLCASSLISSYGYTFGSGTRLTVV.

Worth noting for this clonotype: A read error is possible here, since a much larger clone lies one base away. This sequence joins TRBV6-1 and TRBJ1-2; 9 bases match TRBD1. Germline loops: CDR1 MNHNS, CDR2 SASEGT. This CDR3 comprises 16 residues. In DNA form, the CDR3 reads TGTGTCAGCAGTGAAGCAGGCGAACAGGGGGCCTATGGCTACACCTTC. This gives the protein CVSSEAGEQGAYGYTF.

This clonotype appeared many times. The chain has TRBV14 and TRBJ2-3; 11 bases line up with TRBD2. The length of the CDR3 is 18 residues. V shed 3 bases and J 1 base; nucleotides not matched to a gene: 9. CDR1 and CDR2 from the germline V gene are SGHDN and FVKESK. The DNA for the CDR3 is TGTGCCAGCAGCCATCGTAGCGGGAGGGCCACGGGCACAGATACGCAGTATTTT. It is translated as CASSHRSGRATGTDTQYF.

This clonotype was seen more than once but under ten times. This chain joins TRBV7-2 and TRBJ1-1; TRBD1 agrees at 7 bases. J lost 0 bases, V lost 5 bases, and 9 bases had no gene match. Germline values: CDR1 SGHTA, CDR2 FQGNSA. The CDR3 consists of 16 residues. The DNA for the CDR3 is TGTGCCAGCAGCCCTTGGGGACAGAGGTTGAACACTGAAGCTTTCTTT. It encodes CASSPWGQRLNTEAFF.

This clonotype was observed once. Since a much larger clone is just one base distant, this may be a read error. This sequence joins TRBV9 and TRBJ2-5, with D tentatively TRBD1 or TRBD2 (5 bases each). This CDR3 has 14 residues. Germline CDR1 SGDLS, CDR2 YYNGEE. The CDR3: CASSVGSKQGTQSF. For the CDR3, the DNA is TGTGCCAGCAGCGTAGGGTCGAAGCAAGGGACCCAGTCCTTC.

To note about this clonotype: A read error may be the cause here, since a much bigger clone is one base away. This chain uses TRBV5-6 with TRBJ2-5; possibly TRBD1 or TRBD2 for D (6 bases each). Germline CDR1 is SGHDT and CDR2 is YYEEEE. Trimming removed 4 bases from V and 2 bases from J, with 21 bases in between. The CDR3 is made up of 17 amino acids. The CDR3 here is CASSPSPAQGLQETQYF. CDR3 bases: TGTGCCAGCAGCCCATCACCGGCACAGGGACTTCAAGAGACCCAGTACTTC.

The sample holds many counts of this clonotype. The chain carries TRBV6-5 and TRBJ1-2, with TRBD1 identical over 7 bases. The ends lost 6 bases at V and 4 bases at J; junction bases unmatched: 14. Germline CDR1 MNHEY, CDR2 SVGAGI. The CDR3 totals 16 residues. CDR3 sequence reads: CASRPRSTGVGYGYTF. The CDR3 region has the DNA TGTGCCAGCAGACCGCGCTCCACAGGGGTAGGCTATGGCTACACCTTC.

This chain joins TRBV6-2 or TRBV6-3 and TRBJ2-1; 8 nucleotides agree with TRBD2. This CDR3 has 14 residues. V lost 5 bases, J lost 6 bases, and 6 bases stayed unmatched. The germline gives CDR1 MNHEY, CDR2 SVGEGT. The CDR3 DNA reads TGTGCCAGCAGTCCGGGGCGGGAGGTCAATGAGCAGTTCTTC. As protein: CASSPGREVNEQFF.

Points on this clonotype: This may come from a read error, since a much larger clone is one base off. V gene TRBV6-1 combines with J gene TRBJ2-7, with D possibly TRBD1 on 5 matching bases. V dropped 5 bases and J dropped 6 bases, with 14 bases sitting between them. Germline loops: CDR1 MNHNS, CDR2 SASEGT. The CDR3 length is 13 residues. This chain's CDR3 is CASSQLRGIEQYF. DNA of the CDR3: TGTGCCAGCAGTCAACTAAGGGGAATCGAGCAGTACTTC.

In this sample, this clonotype turned up a few times. V usage is TRBV28 and J usage is TRBJ2-4, with D possibly being TRBD1 (6 bases). The germline V and J ends were trimmed by 1 base and 7 bases, with 11 bases remaining between them. The length of the CDR3 is 14 residues. Germline CDR1 MDHEN, CDR2 SYDVKM. CDR3 coding DNA: TGTGCCAGCAGTTTATCGGGCAGGGGCAACATTCAGTACTTC. This sequence encodes CASSLSGRGNIQYF.

In regard to this clonotype: Since the CDR3 does not end with the conserved phenylalanine or tryptophan, this likely comes from a read error. This chain links TRBV9 with TRBJ1-3, with D uncertain. The CDR3 sequence is 13 residues long. Per the germline V gene, CDR1 is SGDLS and CDR2 is YYNGEE. CDR3 sequence (DNA): TGTGCCACCAGCACCCGGGGAGGAAGCACCATATATCCT. Protein product: CATSTRGGSTIYP.

This rearrangement joins TRBV7-9 to TRBJ2-3; weak D call: TRBD1 (5 bases). The J call is doubtful: the DNA matches TRBJ1-5 better. The CDR3 runs 15 residues. The germline V gene encodes CDR1 SEHNR and CDR2 FQNEAQ (reference sequence). The CDR3 sequence: CASSLARQNTDTQHF. DNA for the CDR3: TGTGCCAGCAGCTTAGCGAGACAGAACACAGATACGCAGCATTTT.

In the case of this clonotype: This sequence may be a read error, since a much larger clone differs from it by one base. The chain carries TRBV4-1 and TRBJ2-5; maybe TRBD2 (6 bases). Germline V CDR1 and CDR2: MGHRA, YSYEKL. With 2 bases removed from V and 5 bases from J, the gap between germline ends came to 15 bases. This CDR3 has 15 residues. The CDR3 nucleotides are TGCGCCAGCAGCCAATCGTACGGGGGACGGGAGACCCAGTACTTC. This gives the protein CASSQSYGGRETQYF.

At least ten counts were recorded for this clonotype. CDR3 region: CASSFRRTGSYNEQFF. In DNA form, the CDR3 reads TGTGCCAGCAGCTTTAGAAGGACAGGGTCCTACAATGAGCAGTTCTTC. The V call is TRBV7-8, the J call TRBJ2-1, with TRBD1 matching 8 bases. The CDR3 length is 16 residues. The ends lost 3 bases at V and 1 base at J; junction bases unmatched: 5. Germline CDR1 and CDR2: SGHVS and FQNEAQ. Looking up the rest from reference TRBV7-8 and TRBJ2-1 gives the full variable domain: GAGVSQSPRYKVAKRGQDVALRCDPISGHVSLFWYQQALGQGPEFLTYFQNEAQLDKSGLPSDRFFAERPEGSVSTLKIQRTQQEDSAVYLCASSFRRTGSYNEQFFGPGTRLTVL.

The sample holds a few counts of this clonotype. The gene calls are TRBV6-6 and TRBJ1-3, with a weak D call TRBD1 (6 bases). Germline CDR1 MNHNY, CDR2 SVGAGI (reference sequence). This CDR3 has 15 residues. V shed 6 bases and J shed 4 bases, with 16 bases lying between them. CDR3 in amino acids: CASSPGARSGNTIYF. The DNA for the CDR3 is TGTGCCAGCAGCCCAGGGGCGCGGTCCGGAAACACCATATATTTT.

There are many counts of this clonotype. The rearrangement links TRBV30 to TRBJ1-6; D not resolved. The CDR3 totals 15 residues. Looked up from germline, CDR1 is GTSNPN and CDR2 is SVGIG (reference sequence). V was clipped by 1 base and J by 7 bases, with 14 bases between them. The CDR3 protein is CAWSARSGRNSPLHF. CDR3 DNA: TGTGCCTGGAGTGCGCGTTCAGGCAGAAATTCACCCCTCCACTTT.

For this clonotype: A much larger clone lies one base from this, so it may be a read error. The chain employs TRBV5-5 and TRBJ2-3, with 8 positions matching TRBD2. The CDR3 is 15 amino acids. Germline V gene sequence: CDR1 SGHKS, CDR2 YYEKEE (reference sequence). V shed 1 base and J 5 bases; nucleotides not matched to a gene: 6. The CDR3 DNA reads as TGTGCCAGCAGCTTGCCTAGCGGGTTCAAAGATACGCAGTATTTT. Encoded protein: CASSLPSGFKDTQYF.

This clonotype has just a few counts. The V gene is TRBV27, the J gene TRBJ2-1; no clear D. Trimming stripped 0 bases from V and 15 bases from J, with 15 bases between. CDR3 length: 13 residues. The germline V gene has CDR1 MNHEY and CDR2 SMNVEV (reference sequence). The CDR3 protein is CASSLSRTALLFF. The DNA for the CDR3 is TGTGCCAGCAGTTTATCAAGGACGGCCCTCCTGTTCTTC.

This clonotype has a handful of counts. A clone one base away is much larger, so this may be a read error. The gene calls are TRBV6-4 and TRBJ1-5, with D perhaps TRBD1 (5 bases). Germline CDR1 is MRHNA and CDR2 is SNTAGT. This CDR3 is 14 amino acids long. CDR3 sequence (DNA): TGTGCCAGCCGTGAAGGGGCAGGGAGGCAGCCCCAGCATTTT. Translation gives CASREGAGRQPQHF.